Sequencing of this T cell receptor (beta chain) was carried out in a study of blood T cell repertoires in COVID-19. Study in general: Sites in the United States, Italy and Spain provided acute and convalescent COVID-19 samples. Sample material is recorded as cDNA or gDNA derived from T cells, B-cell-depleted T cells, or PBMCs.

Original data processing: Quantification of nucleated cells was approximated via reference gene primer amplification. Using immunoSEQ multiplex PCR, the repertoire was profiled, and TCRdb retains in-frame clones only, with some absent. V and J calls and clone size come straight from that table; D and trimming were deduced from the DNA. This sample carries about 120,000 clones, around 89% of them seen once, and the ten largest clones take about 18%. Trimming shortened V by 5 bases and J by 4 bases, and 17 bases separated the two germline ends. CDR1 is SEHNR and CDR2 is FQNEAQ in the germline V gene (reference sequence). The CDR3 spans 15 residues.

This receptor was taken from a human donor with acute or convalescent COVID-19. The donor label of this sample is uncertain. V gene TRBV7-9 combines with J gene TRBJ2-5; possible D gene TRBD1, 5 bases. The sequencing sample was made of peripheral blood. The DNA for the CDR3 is TGTGCCAGCAGCCCGACAGCGCCCGGCTCAGAGACCCAGTACTTC. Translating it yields CASSPTAPGSETQYF.